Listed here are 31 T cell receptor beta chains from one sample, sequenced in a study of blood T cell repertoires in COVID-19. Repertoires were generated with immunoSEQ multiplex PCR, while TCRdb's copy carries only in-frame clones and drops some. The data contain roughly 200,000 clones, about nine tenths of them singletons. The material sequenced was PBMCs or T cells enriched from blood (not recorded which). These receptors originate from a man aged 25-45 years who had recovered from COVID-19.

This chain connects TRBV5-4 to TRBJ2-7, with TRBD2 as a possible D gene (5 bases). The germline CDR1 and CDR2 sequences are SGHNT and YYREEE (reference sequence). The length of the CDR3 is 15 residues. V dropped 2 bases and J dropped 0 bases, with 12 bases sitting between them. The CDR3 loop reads CASSFRGRSSYEQYF. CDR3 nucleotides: TGTGCCAGCAGCTTCCGGGGTCGTAGCTCCTACGAGCAGTACTTC.

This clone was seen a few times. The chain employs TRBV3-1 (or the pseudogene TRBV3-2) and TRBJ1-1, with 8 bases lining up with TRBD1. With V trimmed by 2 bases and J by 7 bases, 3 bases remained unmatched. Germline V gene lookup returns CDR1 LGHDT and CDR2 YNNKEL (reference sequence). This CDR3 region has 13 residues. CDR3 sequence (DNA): TGTGCCAGCAGCCAAATCGACAGGGGTGAAGCTTTCTTT. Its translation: CASSQIDRGEAFF.

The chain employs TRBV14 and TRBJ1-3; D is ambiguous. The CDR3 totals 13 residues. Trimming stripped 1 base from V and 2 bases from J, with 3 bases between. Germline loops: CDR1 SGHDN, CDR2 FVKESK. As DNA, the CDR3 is TGTGCCAGCAGCCAAGGGCCTGGAAACACCATATATTTT. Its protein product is CASSQGPGNTIYF.

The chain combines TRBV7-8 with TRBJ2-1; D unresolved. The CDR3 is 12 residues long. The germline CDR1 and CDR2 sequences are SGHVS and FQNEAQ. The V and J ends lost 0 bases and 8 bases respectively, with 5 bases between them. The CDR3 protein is CASSLASDEQFF. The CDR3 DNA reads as TGTGCCAGCAGCTTAGCGTCCGATGAGCAGTTCTTC.

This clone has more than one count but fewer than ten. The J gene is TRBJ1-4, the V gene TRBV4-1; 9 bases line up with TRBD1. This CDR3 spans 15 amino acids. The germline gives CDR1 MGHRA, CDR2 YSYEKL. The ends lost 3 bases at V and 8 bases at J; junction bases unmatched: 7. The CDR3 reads CASSHPGTGLEKLFF. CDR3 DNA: TGCGCCAGCAGCCACCCCGGGACAGGGCTCGAAAAACTGTTTTTT.

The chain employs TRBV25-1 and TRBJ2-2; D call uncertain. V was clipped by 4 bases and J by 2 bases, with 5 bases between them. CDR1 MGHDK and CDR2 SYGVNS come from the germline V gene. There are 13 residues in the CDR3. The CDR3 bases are TGTGCCAGCAGTGCCTCCAACACCGGGGAGCTGTTTTTT. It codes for CASSASNTGELFF.

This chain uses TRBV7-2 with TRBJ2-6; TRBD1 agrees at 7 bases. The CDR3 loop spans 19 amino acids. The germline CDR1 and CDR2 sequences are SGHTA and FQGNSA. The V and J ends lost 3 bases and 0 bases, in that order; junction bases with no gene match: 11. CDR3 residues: CASSLGPRAGGSGANVLTF. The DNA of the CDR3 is TGTGCCAGCAGCTTGGGCCCTAGGGCAGGGGGCTCTGGGGCCAACGTCCTGACTTTC.

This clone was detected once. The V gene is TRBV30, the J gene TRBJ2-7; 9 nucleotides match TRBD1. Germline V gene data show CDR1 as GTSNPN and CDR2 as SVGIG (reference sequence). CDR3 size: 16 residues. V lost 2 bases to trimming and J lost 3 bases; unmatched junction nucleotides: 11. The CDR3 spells CAWSLASWTGVYEQYF. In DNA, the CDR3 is TGTGCCTGGAGTCTCGCTTCTTGGACAGGGGTCTACGAGCAGTACTTC. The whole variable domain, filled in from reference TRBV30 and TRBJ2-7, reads SQTIHQWPATLVQPVGSPLSLECTVEGTSNPNLYWYRQAAGRGLQLLFYSVGIGQISSEVPQNLSASRPQDRQFILSSKKLLLSDSGFYLCAWSLASWTGVYEQYFGPGTRLTVT.

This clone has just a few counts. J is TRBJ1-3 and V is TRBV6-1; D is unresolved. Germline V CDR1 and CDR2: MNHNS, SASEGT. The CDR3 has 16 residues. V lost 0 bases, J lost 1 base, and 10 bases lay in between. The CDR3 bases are TGTGCCAGCAGTGAAGCGTATCTTCTTTCTGGAAACACCATATATTTT. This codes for CASSEAYLLSGNTIYF.

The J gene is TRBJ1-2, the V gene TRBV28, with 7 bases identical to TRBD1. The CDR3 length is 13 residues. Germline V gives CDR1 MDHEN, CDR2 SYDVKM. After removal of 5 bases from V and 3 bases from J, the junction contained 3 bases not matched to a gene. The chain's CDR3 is CASSVGQYYGYTF. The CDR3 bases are TGTGCCAGCAGTGTGGGACAGTACTATGGCTACACCTTC.

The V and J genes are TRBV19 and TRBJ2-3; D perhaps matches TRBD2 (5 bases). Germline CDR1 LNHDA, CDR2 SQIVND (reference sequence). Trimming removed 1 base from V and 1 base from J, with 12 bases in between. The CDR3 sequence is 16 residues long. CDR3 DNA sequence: TGTGCCAGTAGTATAGGGGAGCGTACTGGCACAGATACGCAGTATTTT. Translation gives CASSIGERTGTDTQYF.

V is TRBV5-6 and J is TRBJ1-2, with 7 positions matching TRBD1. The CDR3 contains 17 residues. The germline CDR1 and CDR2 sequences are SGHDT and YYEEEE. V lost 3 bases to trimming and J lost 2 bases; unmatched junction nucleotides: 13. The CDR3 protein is CASSSPSPGQSNYGYTF. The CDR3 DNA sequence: TGTGCCAGCAGCTCTCCCTCCCCGGGACAGTCCAACTATGGCTACACCTTC.

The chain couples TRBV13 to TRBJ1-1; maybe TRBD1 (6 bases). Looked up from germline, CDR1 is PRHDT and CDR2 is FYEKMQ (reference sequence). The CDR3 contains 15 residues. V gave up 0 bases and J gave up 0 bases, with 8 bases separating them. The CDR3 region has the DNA TGTGCCAGCAGCTTAGGGACAGGAGTGAACACTGAAGCTTTCTTT. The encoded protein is CASSLGTGVNTEAFF. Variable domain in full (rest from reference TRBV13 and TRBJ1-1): AAGVIQSPRHLIKEKRETATLKCYPIPRHDTVYWYQQGPGQDPQFLISFYEKMQSDKGSIPDRFSAQQFSDYHSELNMSSLELGDSALYFCASSLGTGVNTEAFFGQGTRLTVV.

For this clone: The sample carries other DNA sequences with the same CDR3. The CDR3 region has the DNA TGCGCCAGCAGCTTAAAGGCGGACACTGAAGCTTTCTTT. Translated: CASSLKADTEAFF. The rearrangement uses TRBV5-1 and TRBJ1-1; D is undetermined. The V gene lost 2 bases and the J gene lost 3 bases, with 8 bases spanning the gap. Germline V lookup: CDR1 SGHRS, CDR2 YFSETQ. The CDR3 loop spans 13 amino acids.

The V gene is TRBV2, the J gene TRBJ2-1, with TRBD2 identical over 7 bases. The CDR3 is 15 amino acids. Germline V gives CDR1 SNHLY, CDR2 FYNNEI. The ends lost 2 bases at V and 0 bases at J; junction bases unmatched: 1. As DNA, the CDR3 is TGTGCCAGCAGTGAAACGGGGGGCTCCTACAATGAGCAGTTCTTC. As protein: CASSETGGSYNEQFF.

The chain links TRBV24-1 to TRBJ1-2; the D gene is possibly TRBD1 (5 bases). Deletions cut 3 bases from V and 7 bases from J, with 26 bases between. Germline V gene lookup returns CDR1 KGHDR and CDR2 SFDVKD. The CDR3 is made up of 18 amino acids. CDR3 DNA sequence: TGTGCCACCAGTGATGCCCGATTCCCCGACAGTTCTTTCGGTGGCTACACCTTC. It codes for CATSDARFPDSSFGGYTF.

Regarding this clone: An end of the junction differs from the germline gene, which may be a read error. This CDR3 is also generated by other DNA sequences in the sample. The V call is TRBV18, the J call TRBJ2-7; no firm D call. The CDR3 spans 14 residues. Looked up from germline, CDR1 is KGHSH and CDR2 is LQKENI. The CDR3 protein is CASSPRARTYEQYF. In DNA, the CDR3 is TGTGCCAGCTCGCCACGGGCCAGAACCTACGAGCAGTACTTC.

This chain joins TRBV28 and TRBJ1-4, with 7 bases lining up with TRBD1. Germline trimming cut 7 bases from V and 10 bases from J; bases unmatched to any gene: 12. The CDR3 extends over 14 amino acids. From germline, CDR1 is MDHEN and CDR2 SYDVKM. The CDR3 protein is CASTMDRNEGKLFF. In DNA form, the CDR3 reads TGTGCCAGCACCATGGACAGGAATGAGGGAAAACTGTTTTTT.

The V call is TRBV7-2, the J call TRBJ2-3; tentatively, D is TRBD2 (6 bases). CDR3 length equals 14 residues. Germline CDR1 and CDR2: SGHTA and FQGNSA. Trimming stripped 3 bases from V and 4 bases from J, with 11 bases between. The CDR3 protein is CASSFARLADTQYF. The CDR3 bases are TGTGCCAGCAGCTTCGCCCGACTAGCAGATACGCAGTATTTT.

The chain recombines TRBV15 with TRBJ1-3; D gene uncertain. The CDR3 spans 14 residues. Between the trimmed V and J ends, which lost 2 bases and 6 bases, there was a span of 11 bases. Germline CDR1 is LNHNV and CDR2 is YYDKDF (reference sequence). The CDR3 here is CATSRHKEINTIYF. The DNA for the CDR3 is TGTGCCACCAGCAGACACAAAGAAATAAACACCATATATTTT.

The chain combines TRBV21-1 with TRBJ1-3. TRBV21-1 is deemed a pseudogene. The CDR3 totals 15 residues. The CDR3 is CASSRQRGSGNTIYF. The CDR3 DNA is TGTGCCAGCAGCCGCCAACGGGGGTCTGGAAACACCATATATTTT.

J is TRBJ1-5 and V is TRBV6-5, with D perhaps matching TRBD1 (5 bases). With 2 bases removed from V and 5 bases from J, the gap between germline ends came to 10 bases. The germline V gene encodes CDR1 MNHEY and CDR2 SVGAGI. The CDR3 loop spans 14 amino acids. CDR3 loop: CASSYVAGYQPQHF. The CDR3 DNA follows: TGTGCCAGCAGTTACGTGGCAGGGTATCAGCCCCAGCATTTT.

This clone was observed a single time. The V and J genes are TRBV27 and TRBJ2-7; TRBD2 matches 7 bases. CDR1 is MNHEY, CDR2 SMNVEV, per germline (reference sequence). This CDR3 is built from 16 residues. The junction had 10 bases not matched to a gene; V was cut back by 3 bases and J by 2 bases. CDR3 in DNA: TGTGCCAGCAGTTTTATCTTGAGCGGGGTGACCTACGAGCAGTACTTC. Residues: CASSFILSGVTYEQYF.

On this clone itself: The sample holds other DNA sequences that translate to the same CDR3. The CDR3, as DNA: TGTGCCAGCTCACCTAGCTCCTACGAGCAGTACTTC. Translation gives CASSPSSYEQYF. The chain couples TRBV18 to TRBJ2-7; D is ambiguous. With 3 bases removed from V and 0 bases from J, the gap between germline ends came to 3 bases. Germline CDR1 reads KGHSH; CDR2 reads LQKENI. The CDR3 extends over 12 amino acids.

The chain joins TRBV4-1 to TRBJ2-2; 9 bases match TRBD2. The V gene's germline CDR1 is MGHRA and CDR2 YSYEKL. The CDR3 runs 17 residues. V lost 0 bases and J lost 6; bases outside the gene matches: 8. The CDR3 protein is CASSQDPGLAFAGELFF. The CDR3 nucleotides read TGCGCCAGCAGCCAAGATCCTGGACTAGCGTTTGCCGGGGAGCTGTTTTTT.

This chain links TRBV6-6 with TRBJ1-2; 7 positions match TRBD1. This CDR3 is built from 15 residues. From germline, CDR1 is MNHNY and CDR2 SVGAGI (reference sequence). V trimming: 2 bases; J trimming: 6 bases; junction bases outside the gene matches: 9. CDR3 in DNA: TGTGCCAGCAGTTACGAAGAGACAGGGATTAATGGCTACACCTTC. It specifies CASSYEETGINGYTF.

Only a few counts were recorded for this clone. The CDR3 protein is CASSARTGAGNTIYF. Here the CDR3 DNA reads TGTGCCAGTAGTGCCCGGACAGGGGCCGGAAACACCATATATTTT. This chain links TRBV19 with TRBJ1-3; 9 nucleotides align to TRBD1. V trimming: 5 bases; J trimming: 4 bases; junction bases outside the gene matches: 6. The CDR3 extends over 15 amino acids. CDR1 LNHDA and CDR2 SQIVND come from the germline V gene (reference sequence). Complete variable domain (other parts from reference TRBV19 and TRBJ1-3): DGGITQSPKYLFRKEGQNVTLSCEQNLNHDAMYWYRQDPGQGLRLIYYSQIVNDFQKGDIAEGYSVSREKKESFPLTVTSAQKNPTAFYLCASSARTGAGNTIYFGEGSWLTVV.

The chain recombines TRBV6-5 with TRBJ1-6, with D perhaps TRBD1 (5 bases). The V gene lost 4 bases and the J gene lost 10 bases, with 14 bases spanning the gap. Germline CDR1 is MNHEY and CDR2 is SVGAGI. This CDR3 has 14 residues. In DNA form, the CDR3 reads TGTGCCAGCAGTTCCGGGACTCGCAACTCACCCCTCCACTTT. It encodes CASSSGTRNSPLHF.

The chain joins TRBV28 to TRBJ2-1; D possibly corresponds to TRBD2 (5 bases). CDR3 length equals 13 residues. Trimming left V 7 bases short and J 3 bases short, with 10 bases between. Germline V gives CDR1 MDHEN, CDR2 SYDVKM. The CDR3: CASTKGVYNEQFF. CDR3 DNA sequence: TGTGCCAGCACTAAGGGAGTCTACAATGAGCAGTTCTTC.

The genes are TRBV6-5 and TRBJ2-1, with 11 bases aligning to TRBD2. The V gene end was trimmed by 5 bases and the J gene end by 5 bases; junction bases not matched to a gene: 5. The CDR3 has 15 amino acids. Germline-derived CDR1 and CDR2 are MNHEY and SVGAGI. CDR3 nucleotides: TGTGCCAGCAGTCTTAGCGGGAGGGCCGACAATGAGCAGTTCTTC. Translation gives CASSLSGRADNEQFF.

CDR3 DNA sequence: TGTGCCAGCAGCCTTCCGGGACAAAGCTCCTACGAGCAGTACTTC. Its protein is CASSLPGQSSYEQYF. This sequence joins TRBV11-2 and TRBJ2-7; a weak D match, TRBD1 (6 bases). Between the trimmed V and J ends, which lost 5 bases and 0 bases, there was a span of 14 bases. Germline CDR1 reads SGHAT; CDR2 reads FQNNGV. This CDR3 spans 15 amino acids.